The table lists the clone carrying this TCR beta chain with a few counts. The data belong to a study of T-cell memory formation after mild COVID-19. TCRdb independently ran MiXCR on the 5' RACE reads; one entry per CDR3 protein. The sample has roughly 100,000 distinct CDR3 sequences, around 15% seen once. The V end lost 5 bases, the J end lost 2 bases, and 17 bases lay between the germline ends. The CDR3 covers 15 residues. Germline V gives CDR1 SGHNT, CDR2 YYREEE (reference sequence). The sequenced sample consisted of PBMCs or a T cell subset sorted from them (not recorded which). The clonotype was recovered from an adult woman who had mild COVID-19 (a few samples of this study predate the infection). Cell type and time point are not known. The chain is built from TRBV5-4 and TRBJ2-7, with a possible D match to TRBD2 (6 bases). The CDR3 nucleotides are TGTGCCAGCAGACCGGGGGTCGCGGAAGCCTACGAGCAGTACTTC. Translation: CASRPGVAEAYEQYF.